This TCR beta chain was captured by sequencing in a study of T-cell reconstitution after alpha-beta-depleted transplantation in children. This clonotype was detected many times. The TCRbeta library was prepared with unique molecular identifiers. TCRdb processed the PCR reads anew with MiXCR; each CDR3 protein has one entry. This sample yields hundreds of thousands of distinct CDR3 sequences, of which approximately 12% are seen a single time; 3.5% to 4.5% belongs to the top ten. The ends lost 5 bases at V and 6 bases at J; junction bases unmatched: 6. The CDR3 is 14 amino acids. The chain recombines TRBV12-3 or TRBV12-4 with TRBJ1-5; TRBD1 matches at 8 bases. This specimen consisted of PBMCs, obtained from the stem cell graft. This receptor was obtained from a human donor who donated a stem cell graft to a child with Fanconi anemia. CDR3 residues: CASSQTGELQPQHF. In DNA form, the CDR3 reads TGTGCCAGCAGTCAGACAGGGGAGCTTCAGCCCCAGCATTTT.